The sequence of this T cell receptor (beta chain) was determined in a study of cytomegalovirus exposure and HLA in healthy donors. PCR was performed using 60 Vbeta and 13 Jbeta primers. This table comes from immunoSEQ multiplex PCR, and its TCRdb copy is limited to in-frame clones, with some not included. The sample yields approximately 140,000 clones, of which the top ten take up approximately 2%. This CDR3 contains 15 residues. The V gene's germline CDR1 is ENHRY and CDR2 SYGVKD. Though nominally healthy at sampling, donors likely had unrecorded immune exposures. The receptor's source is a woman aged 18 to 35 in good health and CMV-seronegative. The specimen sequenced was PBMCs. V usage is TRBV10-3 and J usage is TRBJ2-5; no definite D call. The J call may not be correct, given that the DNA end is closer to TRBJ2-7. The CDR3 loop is CAISEVYRYPYEQYF. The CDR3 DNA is TGTGCCATCAGTGAAGTATATAGATATCCCTACGAGCAGTACTTC.